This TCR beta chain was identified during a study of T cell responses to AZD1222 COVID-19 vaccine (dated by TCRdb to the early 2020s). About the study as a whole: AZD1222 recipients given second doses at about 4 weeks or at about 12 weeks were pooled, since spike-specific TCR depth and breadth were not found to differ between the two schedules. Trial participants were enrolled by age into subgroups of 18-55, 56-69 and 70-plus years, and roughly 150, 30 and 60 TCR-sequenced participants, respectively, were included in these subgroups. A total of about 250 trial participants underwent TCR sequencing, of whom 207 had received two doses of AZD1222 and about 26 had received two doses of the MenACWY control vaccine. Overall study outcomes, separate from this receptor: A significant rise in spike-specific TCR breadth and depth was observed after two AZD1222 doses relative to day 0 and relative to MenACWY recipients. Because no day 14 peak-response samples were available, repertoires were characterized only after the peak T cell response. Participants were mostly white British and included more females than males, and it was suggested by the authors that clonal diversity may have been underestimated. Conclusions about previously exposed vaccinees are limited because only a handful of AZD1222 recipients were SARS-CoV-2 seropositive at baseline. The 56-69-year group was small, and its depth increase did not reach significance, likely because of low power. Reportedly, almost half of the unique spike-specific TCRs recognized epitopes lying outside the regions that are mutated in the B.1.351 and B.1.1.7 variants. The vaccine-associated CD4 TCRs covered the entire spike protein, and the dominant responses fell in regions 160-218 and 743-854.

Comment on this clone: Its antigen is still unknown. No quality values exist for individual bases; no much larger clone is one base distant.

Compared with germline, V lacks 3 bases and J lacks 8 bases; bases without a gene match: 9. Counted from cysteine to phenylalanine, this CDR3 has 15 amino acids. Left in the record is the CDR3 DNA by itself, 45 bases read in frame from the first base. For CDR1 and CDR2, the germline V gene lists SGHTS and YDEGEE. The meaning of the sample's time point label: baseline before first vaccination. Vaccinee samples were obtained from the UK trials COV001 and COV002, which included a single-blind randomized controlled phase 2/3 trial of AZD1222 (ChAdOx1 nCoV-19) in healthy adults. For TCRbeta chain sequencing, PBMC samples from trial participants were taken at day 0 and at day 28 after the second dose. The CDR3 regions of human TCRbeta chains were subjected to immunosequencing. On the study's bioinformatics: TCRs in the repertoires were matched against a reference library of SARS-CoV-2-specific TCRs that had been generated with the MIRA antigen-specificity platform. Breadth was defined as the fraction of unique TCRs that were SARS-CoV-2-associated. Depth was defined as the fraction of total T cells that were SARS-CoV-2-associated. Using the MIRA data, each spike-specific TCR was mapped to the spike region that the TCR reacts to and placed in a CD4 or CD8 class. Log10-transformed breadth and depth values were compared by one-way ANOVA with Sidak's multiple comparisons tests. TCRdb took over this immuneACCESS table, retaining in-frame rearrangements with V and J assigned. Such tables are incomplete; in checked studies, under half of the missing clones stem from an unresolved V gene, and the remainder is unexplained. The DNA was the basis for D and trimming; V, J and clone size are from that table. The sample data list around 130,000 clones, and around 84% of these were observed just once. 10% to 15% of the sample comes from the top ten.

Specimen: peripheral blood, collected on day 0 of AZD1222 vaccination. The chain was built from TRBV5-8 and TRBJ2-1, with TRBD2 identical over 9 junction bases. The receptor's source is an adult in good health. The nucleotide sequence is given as TGTGCCAGCAGCTCCGGGACTAGCATTTTTTATGAGCAGTTCTTC. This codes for CASSSGTSIFYEQFF. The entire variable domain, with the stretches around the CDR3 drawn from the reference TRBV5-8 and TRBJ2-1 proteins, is EAGVTQSPTHLIKTRGQQATLRCSPISGHTSVYWYQQALGLGLQFLLWYDEGEERNRGNFPPRFSGRQFPNYSSELNVNALELEDSALYLCASSSGTSIFYEQFFGPGTRLTVL.